This passage covers 6 T cell receptor beta chains from one sample sequenced in a study of blood T cell repertoires in COVID-19. Profiled with immunoSEQ multiplex PCR; TCRdb holds only in-frame clones, not every one. Seen here are more than 300,000 clones, approximately 89% observed once, and the top ten hold around 0.94%. Sample: PBMCs or T cells enriched from blood (not recorded which). The receptors stem from a woman in her thirties or forties who had been exposed to COVID-19.

The V call is TRBV3-1 (or the pseudogene TRBV3-2), the J call TRBJ2-7; weak D call: TRBD1 (6 bases). Trimming shortened V by 1 base and J by 3 bases, and 13 bases separated the two germline ends. Per germline, CDR1 LGHDT and CDR2 YNNKEL (reference sequence). This CDR3 is built from 15 residues. The CDR3 reads CASSQGGAGDYEQYF. CDR3 nucleotides: TGTGCCAGCAGCCAAGGAGGGGCAGGGGACTACGAGCAGTACTTC.

The V and J genes are TRBV7-6 and TRBJ1-1, with 10 nucleotides matching TRBD1. Germline V CDR1 and CDR2: SGHVS, FNYEAQ. V trimming: 6 bases; J trimming: 3 bases; junction bases outside the gene matches: 7. The CDR3 is 15 amino acids. CDR3 in DNA: TGTGCCAGCAGTCGAGGGGACAGGGGAGACACTGAAGCTTTCTTT. It specifies CASSRGDRGDTEAFF.

V gene TRBV7-2 combines with J gene TRBJ2-7, with TRBD2 matching over 9 bases. Germline V gene data show CDR1 as SGHTA and CDR2 as FQGNSA. The trim removed 1 base at V and 0 bases at J, leaving 7 bases unmatched. The CDR3 covers 17 residues. The CDR3 DNA reads TGTGCCAGCAGCTTAGGGGGGACTAGCCCCAGCTCCTACGAGCAGTACTTC. Protein: CASSLGGTSPSSYEQYF. Filled out from reference TRBV7-2 and TRBJ2-7, the complete variable domain reads GAGVSQSPSNKVTEKGKDVELRCDPISGHTALYWYRQSLGQGLEFLIYFQGNSAPDKSGLPSDRFSAERTGGSVSTLTIQRTQQEDSAVYLCASSLGGTSPSSYEQYFGPGTRLTVT.

This sequence joins TRBV3-1 (or the pseudogene TRBV3-2) and TRBJ1-5; 10 nucleotides match TRBD1. In germline, CDR1 is LGHDT, CDR2 YNNKEL (reference sequence). The CDR3 consists of 15 residues. Trimming removed 1 base from V and 4 bases from J; junction bases left unmatched: 1. CDR3 region: CASSQGQGANQPQHF. For the CDR3, the DNA is TGTGCCAGCAGCCAAGGACAGGGGGCTAATCAGCCCCAGCATTTT.

This rearrangement joins TRBV29-1 to TRBJ2-7, with unresolved D. The germline CDR1 and CDR2 sequences are SQVTM and ANQGSEA. Trimming shortened V by 7 bases and J by 3 bases, and 13 bases separated the two germline ends. The CDR3 runs 12 residues. The CDR3 region has the DNA TGCAGCGGTGTGACAAAGGACTACGAGCAGTACTTC. Residues: CSGVTKDYEQYF.

This chain connects TRBV5-1 to TRBJ1-2, with D unresolved. The germline gives CDR1 SGHRS, CDR2 YFSETQ. Trimming shortened V by 3 bases and J by 5 bases, and 14 bases separated the two germline ends. The CDR3 length is 14 residues. This chain's CDR3 is CASSSGFQLYGYTF. The CDR3 DNA reads as TGCGCCAGCAGCTCCGGGTTTCAGCTATATGGCTACACCTTC.